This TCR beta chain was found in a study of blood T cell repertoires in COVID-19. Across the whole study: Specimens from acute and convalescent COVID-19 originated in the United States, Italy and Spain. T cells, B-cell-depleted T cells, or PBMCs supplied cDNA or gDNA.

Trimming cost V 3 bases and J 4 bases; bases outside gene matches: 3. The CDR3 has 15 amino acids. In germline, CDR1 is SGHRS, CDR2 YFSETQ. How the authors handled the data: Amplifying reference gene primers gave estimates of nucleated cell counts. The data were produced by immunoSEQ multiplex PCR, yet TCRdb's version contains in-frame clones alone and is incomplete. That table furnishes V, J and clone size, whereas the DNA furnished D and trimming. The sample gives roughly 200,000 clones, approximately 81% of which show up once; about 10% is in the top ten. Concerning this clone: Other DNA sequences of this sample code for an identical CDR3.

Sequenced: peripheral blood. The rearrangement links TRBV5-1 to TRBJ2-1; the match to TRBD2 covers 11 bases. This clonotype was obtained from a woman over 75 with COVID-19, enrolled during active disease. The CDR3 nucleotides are TGCGCCAGCAGCTCACTAGCGGGGGCATACAATGAGCAGTTCTTC. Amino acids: CASSSLAGAYNEQFF.